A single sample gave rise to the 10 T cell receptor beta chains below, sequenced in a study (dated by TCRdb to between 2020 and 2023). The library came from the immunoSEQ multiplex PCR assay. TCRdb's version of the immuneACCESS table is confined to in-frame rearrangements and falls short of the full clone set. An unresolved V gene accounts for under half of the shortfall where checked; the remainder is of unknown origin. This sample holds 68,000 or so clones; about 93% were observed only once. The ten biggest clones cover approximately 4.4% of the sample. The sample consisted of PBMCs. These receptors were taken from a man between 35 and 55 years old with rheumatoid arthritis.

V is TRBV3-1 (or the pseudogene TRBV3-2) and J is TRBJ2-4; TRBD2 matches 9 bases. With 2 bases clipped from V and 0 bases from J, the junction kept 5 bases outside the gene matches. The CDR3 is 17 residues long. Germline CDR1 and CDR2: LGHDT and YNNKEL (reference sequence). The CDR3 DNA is TGTGCCAGCAGCCAATTGGCGGGGGGGATAGCCAAAAACATTCAGTACTTC. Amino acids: CASSQLAGGIAKNIQYF.

The CDR3 protein is CATNPSTGTNSPLHF. In DNA form, the CDR3 reads TGTGCCACCAACCCTTCCACAGGGACGAATTCACCCCTCCACTTT. The chain carries TRBV25-1 and TRBJ1-6, with a possible D match to TRBD1 (6 bases). The CDR3 covers 15 residues. Germline V gives CDR1 MGHDK, CDR2 SYGVNS. The V end lost 10 bases, the J end lost 7 bases, and 20 bases lay between the germline ends.

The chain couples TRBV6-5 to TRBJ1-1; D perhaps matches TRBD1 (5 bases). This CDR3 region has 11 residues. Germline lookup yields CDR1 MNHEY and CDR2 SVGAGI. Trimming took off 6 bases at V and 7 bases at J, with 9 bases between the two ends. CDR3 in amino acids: CASRRDGEAFF. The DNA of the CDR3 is TGTGCCAGCAGAAGGGACGGTGAAGCTTTCTTT.

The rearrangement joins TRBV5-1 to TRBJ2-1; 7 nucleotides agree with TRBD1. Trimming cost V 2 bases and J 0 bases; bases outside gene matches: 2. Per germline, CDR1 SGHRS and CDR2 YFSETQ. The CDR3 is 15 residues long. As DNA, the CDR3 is TGCGCCAGCAGCTTCCGGGACAGCTCCTACAATGAGCAGTTCTTC. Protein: CASSFRDSSYNEQFF.

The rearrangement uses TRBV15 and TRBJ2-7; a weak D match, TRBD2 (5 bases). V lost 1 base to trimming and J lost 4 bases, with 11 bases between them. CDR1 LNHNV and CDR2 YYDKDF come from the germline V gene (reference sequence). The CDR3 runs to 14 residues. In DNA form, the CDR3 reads TGTGCCACCAGCAGAGGGACTGGTGCTTACGAGCAGTACTTC. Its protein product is CATSRGTGAYEQYF.

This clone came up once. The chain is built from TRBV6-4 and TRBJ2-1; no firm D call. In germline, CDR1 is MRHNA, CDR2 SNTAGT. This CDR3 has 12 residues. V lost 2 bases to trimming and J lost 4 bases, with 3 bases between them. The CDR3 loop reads CASSDSYNEQFF. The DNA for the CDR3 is TGTGCCAGCAGTGACAGTTACAATGAGCAGTTCTTC.

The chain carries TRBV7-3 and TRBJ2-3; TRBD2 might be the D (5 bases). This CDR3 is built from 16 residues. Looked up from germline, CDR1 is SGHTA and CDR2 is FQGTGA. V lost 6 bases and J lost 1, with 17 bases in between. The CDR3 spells CASSVLDPSGTDTQYF. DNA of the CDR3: TGTGCCAGCAGTGTACTAGACCCGTCAGGCACAGATACGCAGTATTTT.

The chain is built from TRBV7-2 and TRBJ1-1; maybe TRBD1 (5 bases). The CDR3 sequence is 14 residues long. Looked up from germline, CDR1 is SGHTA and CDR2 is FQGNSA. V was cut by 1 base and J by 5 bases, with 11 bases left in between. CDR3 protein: CASSLEGVRTEAFF. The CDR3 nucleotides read TGTGCCAGCAGCTTAGAAGGGGTAAGAACTGAAGCTTTCTTT. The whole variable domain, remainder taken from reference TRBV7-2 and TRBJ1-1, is GAGVSQSPSNKVTEKGKDVELRCDPISGHTALYWYRQSLGQGLEFLIYFQGNSAPDKSGLPSDRFSAERTGGSVSTLTIQRTQQEDSAVYLCASSLEGVRTEAFFGQGTRLTVV.

The CDR3 sequence: CASSLGGKARRDTGELFF. For the CDR3, the DNA is TGTGCCAGCAGCTTAGGCGGCAAGGCCCGCCGGGATACCGGGGAGCTGTTTTTT. This sequence joins TRBV7-9 and TRBJ2-2; the D gene is possibly TRBD2 (5 bases). The CDR3 has 18 residues. The V end lost 1 base, the J end lost 5 bases, and 20 bases lay between the germline ends. Germline lookup yields CDR1 SEHNR and CDR2 FQNEAQ (reference sequence). Variable domain in full (rest from reference TRBV7-9 and TRBJ2-2): DTGVSQNPRHKITKRGQNVTFRCDPISEHNRLYWYRQTLGQGPEFLTYFQNEAQLEKSRLLSDRFSAERPKGSFSTLEIQRTEQGDSAMYLCASSLGGKARRDTGELFFGEGSRLTVL.

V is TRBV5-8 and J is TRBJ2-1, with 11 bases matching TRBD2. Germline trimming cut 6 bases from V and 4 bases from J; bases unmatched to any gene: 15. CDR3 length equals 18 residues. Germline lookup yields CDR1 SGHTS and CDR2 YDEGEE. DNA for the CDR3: TGTGCCAGCAATTTGTGGCGTAGCGGGGGGGCCCAGTACAATGAGCAGTTCTTC. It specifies CASNLWRSGGAQYNEQFF.